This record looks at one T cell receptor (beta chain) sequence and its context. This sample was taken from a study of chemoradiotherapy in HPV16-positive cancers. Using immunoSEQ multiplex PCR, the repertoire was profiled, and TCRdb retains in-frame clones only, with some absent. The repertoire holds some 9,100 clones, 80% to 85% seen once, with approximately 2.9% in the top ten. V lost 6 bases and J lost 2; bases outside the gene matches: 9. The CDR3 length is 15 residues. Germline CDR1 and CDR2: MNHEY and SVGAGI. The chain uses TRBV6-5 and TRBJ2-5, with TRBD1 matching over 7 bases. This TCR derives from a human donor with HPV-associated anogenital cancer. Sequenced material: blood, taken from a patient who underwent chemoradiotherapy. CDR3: CASSNDRVGQETQYF. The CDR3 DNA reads TGTGCCAGCAGCAACGACAGGGTAGGACAAGAGACCCAGTACTTC.